The table lists the clone carrying this TCR beta chain with a count of one. This sample is part of a study of blood T cell repertoires in COVID-19. Study context: Spain, Italy and the United States supplied samples that represented acute and convalescent COVID-19. PBMCs, B-cell-depleted T cells, or T cells provided the cDNA or gDNA that made up the material.

Recruited during active infection, patients (from Seattle) were subsequently followed longitudinally. Assay used: immunoSEQ multiplex PCR; TCRdb lists only in-frame clones, some missing. Among 250,000 to 350,000 clones listed, 84% were seen once. Germline CDR1 and CDR2: SGHNT and YENEEA. V lost 3 bases, J lost 8 bases, and 13 bases lay in between. The CDR3 has 14 residues. Sequencing used peripheral blood. The sequence was collected from a person aged 70 to 79 with COVID-19, enrolled during active disease. The rearrangement joins TRBV11-3 to TRBJ1-4; the D gene is possibly TRBD1 (5 bases). The CDR3, as DNA: TGTGCCAGCAGCTTCAGGGCCGGAGAAGAAAAACTGTTTTTT. As protein: CASSFRAGEEKLFF.